This T cell receptor beta chain was documented in a study of blood T cell repertoires in COVID-19. Across the study: PBMCs, B-cell-depleted T cells, or T cells provided the cDNA or gDNA that made up the material.

Germline V CDR1 and CDR2: MGHRA, YSYEKL. CDR3 length: 15 amino acids. Trimming removed 4 bases from V and 4 bases from J; junction bases left unmatched: 4. Method: immunoSEQ multiplex PCR; TCRdb's copy keeps in-frame clones and lacks some. Here the sample spans under 500,000 clones, around 88% being singletons. This clonotype was obtained from a woman in her twenties or thirties with acute or convalescent COVID-19. The chain has TRBV4-1 and TRBJ1-6, with TRBD1 identical over 7 bases. The sequencing input was peripheral blood. CDR3 residues: CASSPGQTYNSPLHF. The CDR3 nucleotides read TGCGCCAGCAGCCCGGGACAGACTTATAATTCACCCCTCCACTTT.